These 17 T cell receptor beta chains came from one sample sequenced in a study of regulatory T cells in long-lasting Graves disease. Time point: persistent/refractory GD, antithyroid drugs over 5 years with positive TRAb. Construction of the TCR library relied on RNA isolated from PBMCs. HTBI primers from iRepertoire and Arm-PCR of CDR3 regions yielded the TCR beta libraries. Each CDR3 protein is one row after TCRdb ran MiXCR on the multiplex PCR reads. The profile covers roughly 500,000 distinct CDR3 sequences, with 20% to 25% appearing a single time and roughly 8% taken by the ten largest. The sequenced sample was peripheral blood mononuclear cells (PBMCs), obtained when the disease was refractory, from a patient treated with antithyroid drugs. Every receptor here comes from a female donor with Graves disease.

The CDR3 is CASSPTLAYGYTF. The CDR3, as DNA: TGTGCCAGCAGCCCTACACTGGCCTATGGCTACACCTTC. The rearrangement uses TRBV7-9 and TRBJ1-2, with unresolved D. This CDR3 comprises 13 residues. CDR1 SEHNR and CDR2 FQNEAQ come from the germline V gene (reference sequence). V shed 5 bases and J shed 4 bases, with 11 bases lying between them.

At least ten counts were recorded for this clonotype. The gene calls are TRBV19 and TRBJ2-5; D unresolved. Germline-derived CDR1 and CDR2 are LNHDA and SQIVND (reference sequence). The CDR3 extends over 15 amino acids. Trimming shortened V by 1 base and J by 1 base, and 10 bases separated the two germline ends. CDR3 nucleotides: TGTGCCAGTAGTATAGTGGCGACGGGCCAAGAGACCCAGTACTTC. It is translated as CASSIVATGQETQYF.

In regard to this clonotype: A read error is possible here, since a much larger clone lies one base away. V gene TRBV25-1 combines with J gene TRBJ2-5; 8 positions agree with TRBD2. Germline CDR1 and CDR2: MGHDK and SYGVNS. This CDR3 has 16 amino acids. Losses at the gene ends were 4 bases for V and 4 bases for J; bases not matched to a gene: 11. CDR3 sequence: CASSGVRGARGETQYF. CDR3 DNA: TGTGCCAGCAGTGGGGTGCGGGGGGCAAGAGGAGAGACCCAGTACTTC.

Many counts were recorded for this clonotype. The rearrangement links TRBV6-2 or TRBV6-3 to TRBJ1-5; D gene ambiguous. The CDR3 sequence is 13 residues long. The germline CDR1 and CDR2 sequences are MNHEY and SVGEGT. Trimming stripped 0 bases from V and 4 bases from J, with 4 bases between. In DNA, the CDR3 is TGTGCCAGCAGTTACTCTTCTAATCAGCCCCAGCATTTT. This gives the protein CASSYSSNQPQHF.

The chain employs TRBV29-1 and TRBJ1-6, with unresolved D. The CDR3 contains 15 residues. The V and J ends lost 4 bases and 7 bases respectively, with 17 bases between them. The germline gives CDR1 SQVTM, CDR2 ANQGSEA. CDR3 DNA: TGCAGCGTTGCGGAAAGAGGATCAGTCAATTCACCCCTCCACTTT. Translating gives CSVAERGSVNSPLHF.

The J gene is TRBJ1-2, the V gene TRBV9; the D gene is possibly TRBD1 (5 bases). V gave up 5 bases and J gave up 6 bases, with 11 bases separating them. Germline V gene data show CDR1 as SGDLS and CDR2 as YYNGEE. The CDR3 has 12 residues. The CDR3 sequence: CASRGQGDGYTF. The DNA of the CDR3 is TGTGCCAGCAGGGGGCAGGGCGATGGCTACACCTTC.

The gene calls are TRBV3-1 and TRBJ1-4; no firm D call. The germline gives CDR1 LGHDT, CDR2 YNNKEL (reference sequence). The CDR3 is 14 amino acids. The germline V and J ends were trimmed by 5 bases and 4 bases, with 11 bases remaining between them. CDR3 bases: TGTGCCAGCAGCGGTGGCACGTTTAATGAAAAACTGTTTTTT. Translating it yields CASSGGTFNEKLFF.

This chain links TRBV20-1 with TRBJ2-1; TRBD2 matches at 7 bases. Trimming cost V 3 bases and J 8 bases; bases outside gene matches: 10. The CDR3 loop spans 14 amino acids. Germline V gene data show CDR1 as DFQATT and CDR2 as SNEGSKA (reference sequence). The CDR3 coding sequence is TGCAGTGCTAGCGATAGCGGGTTCGGCGATGAGCAGTTCTTC. It is translated as CSASDSGFGDEQFF.

The gene calls are TRBV7-3 and TRBJ2-3; unclear D gene. This CDR3 contains 13 residues. Trimming removed 2 bases from V and 4 bases from J, with 7 bases in between. Germline assignment: CDR1 SGHTA and CDR2 FQGTGA. The CDR3 DNA reads as TGTGCCAGCAGCTTAGGGAACGCAGATACGCAGTATTTT. This gives the protein CASSLGNADTQYF. The variable domain in full, completed from reference TRBV7-3 and TRBJ2-3, reads GAGVSQTPSNKVTEKGKYVELRCDPISGHTALYWYRQSLGQGPEFLIYFQGTGAADDSGLPNDRFFAVRPEGSVSTLKIQRTERGDSAVYLCASSLGNADTQYFGPGTRLTVL.

The chain links TRBV20-1 to TRBJ2-3, with TRBD2 as a possible D gene (6 bases). The CDR3 sequence is 15 residues long. Trimming left V 1 base short and J 0 bases short, with 11 bases between. CDR1 is DFQATT, CDR2 SNEGSKA, per germline (reference sequence). The CDR3: CSARVAGSSTDTQYF. The CDR3 nucleotides are TGCAGTGCTAGAGTCGCGGGATCTAGCACAGATACGCAGTATTTT.

This clonotype was detected only once. This may be a read error, as it is one base from a much larger clone. J is TRBJ2-7 and V is TRBV15; D might be TRBD2 (5 bases). The germline V gene has CDR1 LNHNV and CDR2 YYDKDF (reference sequence). This CDR3 contains 14 residues. CDR3 sequence: CATSPSQDFYEQCF. The CDR3 region has the DNA TGTGCCACCAGCCCCTCCCAGGACTTCTACGAGCAGTGCTTC.

Only a few counts were recorded for this clonotype. The chain is built from TRBV30 and TRBJ2-7; 8 positions match TRBD1. CDR1 GTSNPN and CDR2 SVGIG come from the germline V gene (reference sequence). The length of the CDR3 is 12 residues. Germline trimming cut 7 bases from V and 2 bases from J; bases unmatched to any gene: 4. Here the CDR3 reads CALGQGAYEQYF. CDR3 DNA: TGTGCCTTAGGACAGGGTGCCTACGAGCAGTACTTC.

This clonotype was detected ten times or more. The gene calls are TRBV12-3 or TRBV12-4 and TRBJ2-2; 7 nucleotides agree with TRBD2. The CDR3 totals 15 residues. Trimming at V came to 7 bases and at J to 1 base, leaving 6 bases not matched to a gene. The CDR3 loop is CASTWTRRNTGELFF. The CDR3 nucleotides are TGTGCCAGCACCTGGACTAGAAGGAACACCGGGGAGCTGTTTTTT.

The chain links TRBV5-6 to TRBJ1-2, with 7 bases aligning to TRBD1. The germline gives CDR1 SGHDT, CDR2 YYEEEE. V lost 4 bases, J lost 2 bases, and 5 bases stayed unmatched. The CDR3 length is 14 residues. CDR3 in DNA: TGTGCCAGCAGCCCCGTGGGACAGAACTATGGCTACACCTTC. Protein product: CASSPVGQNYGYTF.

Remarks on this clonotype: Possible read error: a much larger clone is one base away. J is TRBJ2-7 and V is TRBV10-3; perhaps TRBD2 as D (5 bases). CDR3 length: 13 amino acids. The V end lost 6 bases, the J end lost 3 bases, and 12 bases lay between the germline ends. The germline CDR1 and CDR2 sequences are ENHRY and SYGVKD. The CDR3 coding sequence is TGTGCCATCAGCGGGGTGAGAGACTACGAGCAGTACTTC. Protein product: CAISGVRDYEQYF.

This clonotype has a handful of counts. The likely explanation is a read error, given a far larger clone one base away. Here the CDR3 omits its conserved ending phenylalanine or tryptophan, so a read error is the likely source. The V call is TRBV6-4, the J call TRBJ1-2; weak D call: TRBD1 (6 bases). CDR3 length: 17 amino acids. Germline lookup yields CDR1 MRHNA and CDR2 SNTAGT. The CDR3, as DNA: TGTGCCAGCAGTTACTCGATAGGGGGGGTGTTCGACTATGGCTACACCCTC. Translated: CASSYSIGGVFDYGYTL.

With respect to this clonotype: This sequence may be a read error, since a much larger clone differs from it by one base. The rearrangement uses TRBV15 and TRBJ1-1; D unresolved. Germline CDR1 and CDR2: LNHNV and YYDKDF (reference sequence). This CDR3 is 14 amino acids long. CDR3 region: CVTSRVAGYAEAFF. The CDR3 coding sequence is TGTGTCACCAGCAGAGTCGCGGGATACGCTGAAGCTTTCTTT.